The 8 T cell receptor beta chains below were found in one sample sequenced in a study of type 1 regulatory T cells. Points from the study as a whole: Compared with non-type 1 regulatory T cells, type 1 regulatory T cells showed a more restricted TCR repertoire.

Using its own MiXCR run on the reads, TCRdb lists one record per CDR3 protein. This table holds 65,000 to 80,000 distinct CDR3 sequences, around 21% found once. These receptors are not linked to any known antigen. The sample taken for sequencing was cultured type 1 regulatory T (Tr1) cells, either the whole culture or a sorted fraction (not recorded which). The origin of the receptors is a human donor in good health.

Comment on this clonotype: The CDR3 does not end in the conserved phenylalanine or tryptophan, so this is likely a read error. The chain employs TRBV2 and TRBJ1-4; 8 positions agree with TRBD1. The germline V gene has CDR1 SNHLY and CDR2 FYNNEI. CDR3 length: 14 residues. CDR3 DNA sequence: TGTACCAGCAGAGCGACAGGGGTAGGGGAAAAACTGTTTTTG. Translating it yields CTSRATGVGEKLFL.

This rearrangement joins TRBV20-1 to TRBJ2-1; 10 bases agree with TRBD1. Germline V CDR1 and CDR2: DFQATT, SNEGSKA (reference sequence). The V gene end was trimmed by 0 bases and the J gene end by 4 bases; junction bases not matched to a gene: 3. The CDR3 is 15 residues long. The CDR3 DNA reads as TGCAGTGCTAGAGATATGGGACAGGGGTACAATGAGCAGTTCTTC. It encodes CSARDMGQGYNEQFF.

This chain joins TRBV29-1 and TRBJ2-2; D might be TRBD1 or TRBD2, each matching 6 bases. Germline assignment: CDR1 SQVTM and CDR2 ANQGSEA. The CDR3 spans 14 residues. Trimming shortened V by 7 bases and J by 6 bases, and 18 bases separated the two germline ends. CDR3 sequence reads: CSGQTGGRPGELFF. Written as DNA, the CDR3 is TGCAGCGGGCAAACCGGGGGCAGGCCCGGGGAGCTGTTTTTT.

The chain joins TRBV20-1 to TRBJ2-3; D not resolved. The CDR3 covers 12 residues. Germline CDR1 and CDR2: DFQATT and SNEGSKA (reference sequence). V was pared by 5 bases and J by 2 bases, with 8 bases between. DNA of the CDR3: TGCAGTGCTGCGGACCCCACAGATACGCAGTATTTT. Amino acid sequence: CSAADPTDTQYF.

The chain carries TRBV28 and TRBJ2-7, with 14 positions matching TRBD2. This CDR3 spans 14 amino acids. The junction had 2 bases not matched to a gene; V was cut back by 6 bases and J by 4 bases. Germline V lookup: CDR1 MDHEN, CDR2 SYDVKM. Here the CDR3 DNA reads TGTGCCAGCAGAGGGACTAGCGGGAGATACGAGCAGTACTTC. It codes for CASRGTSGRYEQYF.

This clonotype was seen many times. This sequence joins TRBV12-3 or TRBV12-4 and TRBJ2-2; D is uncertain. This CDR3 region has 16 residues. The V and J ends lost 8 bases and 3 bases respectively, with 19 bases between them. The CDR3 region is CASGLGSSSYTGELFF. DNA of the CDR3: TGTGCCAGCGGCCTTGGGTCTTCCTCCTACACCGGGGAGCTGTTTTTT.

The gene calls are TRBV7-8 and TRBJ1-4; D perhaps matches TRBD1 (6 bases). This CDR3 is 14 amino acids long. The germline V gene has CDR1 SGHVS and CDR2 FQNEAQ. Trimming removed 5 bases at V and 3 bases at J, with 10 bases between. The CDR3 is CASSRGQPNEKLFF. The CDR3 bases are TGTGCCAGCAGCCGCGGACAGCCTAATGAAAAACTGTTTTTT.

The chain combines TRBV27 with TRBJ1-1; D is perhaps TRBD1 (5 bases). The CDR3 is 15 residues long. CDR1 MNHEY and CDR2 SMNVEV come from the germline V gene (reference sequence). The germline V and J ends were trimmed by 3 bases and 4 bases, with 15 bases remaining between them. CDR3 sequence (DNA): TGTGCCAGCAGTTTCGGGGCATTGGGCGGCACTGAAGCTTTCTTT. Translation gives CASSFGALGGTEAFF.